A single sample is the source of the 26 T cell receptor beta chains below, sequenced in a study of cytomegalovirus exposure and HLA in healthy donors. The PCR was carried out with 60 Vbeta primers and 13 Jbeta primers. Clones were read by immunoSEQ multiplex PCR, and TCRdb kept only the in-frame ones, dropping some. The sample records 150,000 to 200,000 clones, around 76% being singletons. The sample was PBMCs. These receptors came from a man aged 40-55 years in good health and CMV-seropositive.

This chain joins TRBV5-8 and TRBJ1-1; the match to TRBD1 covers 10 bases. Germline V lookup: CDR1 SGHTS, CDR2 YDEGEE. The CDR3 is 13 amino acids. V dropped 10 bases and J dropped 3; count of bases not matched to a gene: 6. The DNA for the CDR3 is TGTGCCTCCCAGGGACAGGGGTACACTGAAGCTTTCTTT. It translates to CASQGQGYTEAFF.

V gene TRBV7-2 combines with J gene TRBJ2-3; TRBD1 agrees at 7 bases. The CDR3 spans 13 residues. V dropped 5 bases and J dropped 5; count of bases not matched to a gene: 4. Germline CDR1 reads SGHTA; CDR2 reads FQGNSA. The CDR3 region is CASSLDRVDTQYF. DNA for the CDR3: TGTGCCAGCAGCCTTGACAGGGTAGATACGCAGTATTTT.

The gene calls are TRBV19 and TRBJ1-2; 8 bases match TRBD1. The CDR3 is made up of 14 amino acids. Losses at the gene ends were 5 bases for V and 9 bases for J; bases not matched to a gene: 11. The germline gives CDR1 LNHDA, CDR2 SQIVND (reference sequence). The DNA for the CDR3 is TGTGCCAGTAGTGCCACCGGGACAGGAAGTCGCTACACCTTC. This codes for CASSATGTGSRYTF. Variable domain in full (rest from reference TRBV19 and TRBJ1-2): DGGITQSPKYLFRKEGQNVTLSCEQNLNHDAMYWYRQDPGQGLRLIYYSQIVNDFQKGDIAEGYSVSREKKESFPLTVTSAQKNPTAFYLCASSATGTGSRYTFGSGTRLTVV.

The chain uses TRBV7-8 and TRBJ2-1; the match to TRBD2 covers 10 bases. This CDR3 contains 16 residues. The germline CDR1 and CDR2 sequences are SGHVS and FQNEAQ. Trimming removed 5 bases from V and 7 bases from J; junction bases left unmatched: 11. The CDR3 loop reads CASSPHSGLAINEQFF. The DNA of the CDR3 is TGTGCCAGCAGCCCGCACTCGGGACTAGCGATAAATGAGCAGTTCTTC.

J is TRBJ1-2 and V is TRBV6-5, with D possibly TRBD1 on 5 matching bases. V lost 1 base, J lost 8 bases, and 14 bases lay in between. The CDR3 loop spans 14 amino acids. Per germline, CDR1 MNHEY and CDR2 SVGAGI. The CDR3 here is CASSYWGEGYGYTF. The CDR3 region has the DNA TGTGCCAGCAGTTACTGGGGGGAAGGGTACGGCTACACCTTC.

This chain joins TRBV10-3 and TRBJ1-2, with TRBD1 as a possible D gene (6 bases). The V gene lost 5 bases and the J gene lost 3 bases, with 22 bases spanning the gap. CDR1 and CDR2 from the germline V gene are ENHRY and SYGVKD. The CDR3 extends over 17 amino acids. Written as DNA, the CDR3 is TGTGCCATCAGTCCAGGCGTGGAGCTGCGGACAGACTATGGCTACACCTTC. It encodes CAISPGVELRTDYGYTF.

The CDR3 DNA is TGTGCCAGCAAGAGAGAGGTCTCTGGGGCCAACGTCCTGACTTTC. This codes for CASKREVSGANVLTF. V and J are TRBV2 and TRBJ2-6; D is uncertain. V lost 7 bases and J 0 bases, leaving 10 bases between the germline ends. There are 15 residues in the CDR3. The germline CDR1 and CDR2 sequences are SNHLY and FYNNEI.

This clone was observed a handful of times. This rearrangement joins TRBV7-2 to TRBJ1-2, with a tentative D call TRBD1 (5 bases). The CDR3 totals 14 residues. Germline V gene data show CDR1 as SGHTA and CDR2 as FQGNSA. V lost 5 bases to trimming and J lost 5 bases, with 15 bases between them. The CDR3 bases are TGTGCCAGCAGCGACCCGGGACTGGTATATGGCTACACCTTC. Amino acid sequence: CASSDPGLVYGYTF.

The CDR3 is CASSLGVQGIGTF. In nucleotides, the CDR3 is TGTGCCAGCAGTTTGGGGGTACAGGGAATTGGGACCTTC. This chain joins TRBV28 and TRBJ1-2, with a possible D match to TRBD1 (6 bases). V gave up 3 bases and J gave up 14 bases, with 19 bases separating them. Germline CDR1 is MDHEN and CDR2 is SYDVKM. CDR3 length: 13 residues.

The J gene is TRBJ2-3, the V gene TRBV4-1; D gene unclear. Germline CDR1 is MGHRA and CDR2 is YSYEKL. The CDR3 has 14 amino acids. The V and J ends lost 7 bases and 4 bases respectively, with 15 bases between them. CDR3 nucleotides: TGCGCCAGCACCCTATCAACAGCCCCAGATACGCAGTATTTT. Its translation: CASTLSTAPDTQYF.

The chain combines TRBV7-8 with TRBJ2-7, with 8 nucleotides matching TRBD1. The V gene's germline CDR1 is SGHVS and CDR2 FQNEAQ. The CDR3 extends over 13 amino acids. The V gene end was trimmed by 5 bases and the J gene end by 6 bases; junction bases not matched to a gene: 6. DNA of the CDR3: TGTGCCAGCAGCGCCAGGACAGGGAGCGAGCAGTACTTC. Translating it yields CASSARTGSEQYF.

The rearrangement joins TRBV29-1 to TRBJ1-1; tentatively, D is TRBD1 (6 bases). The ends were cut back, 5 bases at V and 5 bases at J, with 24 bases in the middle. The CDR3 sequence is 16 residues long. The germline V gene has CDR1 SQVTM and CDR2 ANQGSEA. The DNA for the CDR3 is TGCAGCGTTTTTAAGCCGACAGTGGGGAGGGGGACTGAAGCTTTCTTT. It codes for CSVFKPTVGRGTEAFF. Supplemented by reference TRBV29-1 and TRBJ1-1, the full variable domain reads SAVISQKPSRDICQRGTSLTIQCQVDSQVTMMFWYRQQPGQSLTLIATANQGSEATYESGFVIDKFPISRPNLTFSTLTVSNMSPEDSSIYLCSVFKPTVGRGTEAFFGQGTRLTVV.

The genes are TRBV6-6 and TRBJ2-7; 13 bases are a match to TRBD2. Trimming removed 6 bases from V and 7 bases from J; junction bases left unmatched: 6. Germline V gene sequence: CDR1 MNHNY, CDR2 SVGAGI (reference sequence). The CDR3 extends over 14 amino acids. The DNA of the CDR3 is TGTGCCAGCAGCGGACTAGCGGGGGCTTATGAGCAGTACTTC. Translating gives CASSGLAGAYEQYF.

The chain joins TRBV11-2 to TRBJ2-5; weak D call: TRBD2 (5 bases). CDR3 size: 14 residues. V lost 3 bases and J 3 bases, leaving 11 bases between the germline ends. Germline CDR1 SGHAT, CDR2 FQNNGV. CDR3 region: CASSLGALKETQYF. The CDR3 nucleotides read TGTGCCAGCAGCTTGGGAGCCCTTAAAGAGACCCAGTACTTC.

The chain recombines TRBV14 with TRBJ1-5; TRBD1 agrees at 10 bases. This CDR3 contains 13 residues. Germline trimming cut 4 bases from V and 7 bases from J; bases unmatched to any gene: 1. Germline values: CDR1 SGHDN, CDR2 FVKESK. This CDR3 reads CASSPGQGQPQHF. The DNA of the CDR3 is TGTGCCAGCAGCCCGGGACAGGGGCAGCCCCAGCATTTT.

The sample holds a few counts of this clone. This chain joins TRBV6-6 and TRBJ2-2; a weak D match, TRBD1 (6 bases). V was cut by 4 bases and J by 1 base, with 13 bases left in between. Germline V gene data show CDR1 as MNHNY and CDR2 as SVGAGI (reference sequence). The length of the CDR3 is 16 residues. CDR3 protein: CASSFTGTLNTGELFF. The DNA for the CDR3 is TGTGCCAGCAGTTTTACCGGGACATTGAACACCGGGGAGCTGTTTTTT.

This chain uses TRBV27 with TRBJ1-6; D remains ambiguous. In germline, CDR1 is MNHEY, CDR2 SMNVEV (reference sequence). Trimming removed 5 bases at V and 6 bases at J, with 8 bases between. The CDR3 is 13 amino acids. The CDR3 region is CASSPGLNSPLHF. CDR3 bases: TGTGCCAGCAGTCCAGGACTTAATTCACCCCTCCACTTT.

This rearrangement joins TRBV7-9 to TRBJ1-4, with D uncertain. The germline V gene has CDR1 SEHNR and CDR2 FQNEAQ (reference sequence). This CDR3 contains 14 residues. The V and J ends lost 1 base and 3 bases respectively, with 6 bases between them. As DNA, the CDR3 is TGTGCCAGCAGCTTAGAAGCCGCTAATGAAAAACTGTTTTTT. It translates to CASSLEAANEKLFF.

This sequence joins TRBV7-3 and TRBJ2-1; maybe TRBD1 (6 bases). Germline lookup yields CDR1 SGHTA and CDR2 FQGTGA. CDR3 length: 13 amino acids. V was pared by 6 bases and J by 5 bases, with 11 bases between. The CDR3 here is CASSRDTNNEQFF. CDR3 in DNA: TGTGCCAGCAGTCGGGACACCAACAATGAGCAGTTCTTC.

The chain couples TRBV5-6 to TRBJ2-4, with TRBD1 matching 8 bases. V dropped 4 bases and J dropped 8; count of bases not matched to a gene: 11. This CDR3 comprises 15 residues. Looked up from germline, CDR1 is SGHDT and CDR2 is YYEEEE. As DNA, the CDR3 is TGTGCCAGCAGCCCCAAGGACAGGGTTGGTGACATTCAGTACTTC. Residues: CASSPKDRVGDIQYF.

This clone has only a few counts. The CDR3 protein is CASRLGQDYTGELFF. For the CDR3, the DNA is TGTGCCAGCAGGTTAGGACAGGACTACACCGGGGAGCTGTTTTTT. The chain uses TRBV21-1 and TRBJ2-2; no DNA check was done on the table's D call, TRBD1. TRBV21-1 is tagged as a pseudogene. The CDR3 is made up of 15 amino acids.

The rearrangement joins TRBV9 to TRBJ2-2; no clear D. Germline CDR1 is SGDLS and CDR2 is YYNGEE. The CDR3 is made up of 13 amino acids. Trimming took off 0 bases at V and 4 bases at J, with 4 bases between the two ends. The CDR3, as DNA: TGTGCCAGCAGCGTAGCAGGCACCGGGGAGCTGTTTTTT. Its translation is CASSVAGTGELFF.

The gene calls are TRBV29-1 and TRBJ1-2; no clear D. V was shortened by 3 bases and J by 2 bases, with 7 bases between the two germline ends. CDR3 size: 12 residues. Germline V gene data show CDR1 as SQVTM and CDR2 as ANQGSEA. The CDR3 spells CSVDGGNYGYTF. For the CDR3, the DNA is TGCAGCGTTGATGGCGGAAACTATGGCTACACCTTC.

Here the CDR3 DNA reads TGTGCCAGCAGTCCCCTAGCGGGGCCCGCGACTGATACGCAGTATTTT. It encodes CASSPLAGPATDTQYF. This sequence joins TRBV6-4 and TRBJ2-3; TRBD2 agrees at 9 bases. Losses at the gene ends were 5 bases for V and 6 bases for J; bases not matched to a gene: 12. There are 16 residues in the CDR3. Germline loops: CDR1 MRHNA, CDR2 SNTAGT.

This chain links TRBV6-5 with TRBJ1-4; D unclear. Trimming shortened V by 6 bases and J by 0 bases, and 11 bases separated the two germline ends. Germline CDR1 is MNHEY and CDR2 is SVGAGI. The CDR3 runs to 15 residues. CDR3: CASSREYATNEKLFF. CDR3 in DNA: TGTGCCAGCAGCCGGGAATACGCAACTAATGAAAAACTGTTTTTT.

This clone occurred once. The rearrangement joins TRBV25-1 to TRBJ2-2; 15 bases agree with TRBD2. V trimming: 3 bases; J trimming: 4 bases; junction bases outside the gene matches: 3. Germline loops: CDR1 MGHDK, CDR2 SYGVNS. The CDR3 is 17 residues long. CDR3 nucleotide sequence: TGTGCCAGCAGTGAGGGACTAGCGGGGGGCCGCACCGGGGAGCTGTTTTTT. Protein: CASSEGLAGGRTGELFF. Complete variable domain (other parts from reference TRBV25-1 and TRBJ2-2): EADIYQTPRYLVIGTGKKITLECSQTMGHDKMYWYQQDPGMELHLIHYSYGVNSTEKGDLSSESTVSRIRTEHFPLTLESARPSHTSQYLCASSEGLAGGRTGELFFGEGSRLTVL.